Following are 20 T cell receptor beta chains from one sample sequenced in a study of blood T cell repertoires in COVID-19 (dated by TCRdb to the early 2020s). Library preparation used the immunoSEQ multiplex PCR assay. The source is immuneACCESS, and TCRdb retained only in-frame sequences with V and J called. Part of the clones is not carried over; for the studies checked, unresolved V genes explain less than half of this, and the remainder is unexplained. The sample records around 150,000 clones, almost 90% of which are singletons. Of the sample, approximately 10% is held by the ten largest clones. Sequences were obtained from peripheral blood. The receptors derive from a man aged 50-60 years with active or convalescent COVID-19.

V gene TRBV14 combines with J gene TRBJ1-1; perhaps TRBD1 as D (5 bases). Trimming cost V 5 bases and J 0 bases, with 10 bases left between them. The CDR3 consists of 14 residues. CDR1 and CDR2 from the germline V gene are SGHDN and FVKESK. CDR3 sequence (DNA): TGTGCCAGCAGCTACGACAGCGTGAACACTGAAGCTTTCTTT. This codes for CASSYDSVNTEAFF.

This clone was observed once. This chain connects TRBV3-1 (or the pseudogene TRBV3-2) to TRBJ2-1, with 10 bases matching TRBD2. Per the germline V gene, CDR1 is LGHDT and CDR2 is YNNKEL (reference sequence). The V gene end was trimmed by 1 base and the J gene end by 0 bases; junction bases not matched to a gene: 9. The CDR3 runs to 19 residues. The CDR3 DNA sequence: TGTGCCAGCAGCCAAGGGACTAGCGGTGGGGCTAGCTCCTACAATGAGCAGTTCTTC. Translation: CASSQGTSGGASSYNEQFF.

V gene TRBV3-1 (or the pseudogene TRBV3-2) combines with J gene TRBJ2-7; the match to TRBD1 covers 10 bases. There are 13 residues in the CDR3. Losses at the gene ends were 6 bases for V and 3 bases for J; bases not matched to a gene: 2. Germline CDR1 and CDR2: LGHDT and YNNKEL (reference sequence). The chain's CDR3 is CASRTGGRYEQYF. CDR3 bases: TGTGCCAGCAGGACAGGGGGCCGCTACGAGCAGTACTTC.

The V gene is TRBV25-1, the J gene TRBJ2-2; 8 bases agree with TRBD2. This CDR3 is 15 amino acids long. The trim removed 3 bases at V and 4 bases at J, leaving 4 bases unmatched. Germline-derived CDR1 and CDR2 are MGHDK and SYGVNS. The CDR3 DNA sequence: TGTGCCAGCAGTGATTGGACTAGCAGCACCGGGGAGCTGTTTTTT. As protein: CASSDWTSSTGELFF. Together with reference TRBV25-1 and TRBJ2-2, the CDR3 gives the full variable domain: EADIYQTPRYLVIGTGKKITLECSQTMGHDKMYWYQQDPGMELHLIHYSYGVNSTEKGDLSSESTVSRIRTEHFPLTLESARPSHTSQYLCASSDWTSSTGELFFGEGSRLTVL.

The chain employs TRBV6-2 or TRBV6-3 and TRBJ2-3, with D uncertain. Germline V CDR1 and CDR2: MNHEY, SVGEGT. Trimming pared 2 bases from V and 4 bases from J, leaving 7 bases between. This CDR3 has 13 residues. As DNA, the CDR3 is TGTGCCAGCAGTTACGTTGGGCCAGATACGCAGTATTTT. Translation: CASSYVGPDTQYF.

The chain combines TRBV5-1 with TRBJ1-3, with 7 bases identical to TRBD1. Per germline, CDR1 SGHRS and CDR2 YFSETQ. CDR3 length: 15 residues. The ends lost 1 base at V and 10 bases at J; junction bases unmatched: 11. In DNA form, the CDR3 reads TGCGCCAGCAGCTTGACGCCAGGGGGTTTGGGAACCATATATTTT. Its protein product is CASSLTPGGLGTIYF.

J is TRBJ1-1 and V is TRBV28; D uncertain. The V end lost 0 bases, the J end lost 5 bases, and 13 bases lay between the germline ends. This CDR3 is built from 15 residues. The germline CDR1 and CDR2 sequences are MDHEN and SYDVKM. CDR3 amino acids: CASSLWPPTGTEAFF. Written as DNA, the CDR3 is TGTGCCAGCAGTTTATGGCCCCCAACGGGGACTGAAGCTTTCTTT.

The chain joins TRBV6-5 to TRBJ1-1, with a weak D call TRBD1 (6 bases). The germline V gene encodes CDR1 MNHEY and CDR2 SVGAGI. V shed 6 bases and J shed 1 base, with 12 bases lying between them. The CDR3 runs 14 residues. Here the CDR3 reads CASRLGGANTEAFF. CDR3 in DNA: TGTGCCAGCAGACTAGGGGGGGCGAACACTGAAGCTTTCTTT.

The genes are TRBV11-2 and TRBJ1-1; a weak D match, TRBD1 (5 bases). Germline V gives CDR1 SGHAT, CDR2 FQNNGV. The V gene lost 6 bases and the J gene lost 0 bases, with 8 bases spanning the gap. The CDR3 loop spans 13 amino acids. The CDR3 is CASSRQLNTEAFF. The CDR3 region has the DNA TGTGCCAGCAGTCGACAGCTGAACACTGAAGCTTTCTTT.

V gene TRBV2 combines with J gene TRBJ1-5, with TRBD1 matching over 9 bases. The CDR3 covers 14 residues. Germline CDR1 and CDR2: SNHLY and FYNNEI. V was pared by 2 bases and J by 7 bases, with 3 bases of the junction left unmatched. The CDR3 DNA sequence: TGTGCCAGCAGTGAAACAGGGGGCAGCCAGCCCCAGCATTTT. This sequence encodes CASSETGGSQPQHF. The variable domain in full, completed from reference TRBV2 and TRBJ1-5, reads EPEVTQTPSHQVTQMGQEVILRCVPISNHLYFYWYRQILGQKVEFLVSFYNNEISEKSEIFDDQFSVERPDGSNFTLKIRSTKLEDSAMYFCASSETGGSQPQHFGDGTRLSIL.

As DNA, the CDR3 is TGTGCCAGCAGCGAAGTAGCGGGAGGTTTCTACGAGCAGTACTTC. Amino acids: CASSEVAGGFYEQYF. The chain is built from TRBV6-4 and TRBJ2-7; 10 nucleotides match TRBD2. V was clipped by 6 bases and J by 3 bases; unmatched bases: 8. The CDR3 is 15 residues long. Germline V gene sequence: CDR1 MRHNA, CDR2 SNTAGT.

CDR3 nucleotides: TGTGCCAGCAGTTTATCGGTCGGGTACGAGCAGTACTTC. Translation gives CASSLSVGYEQYF. V usage is TRBV27 and J usage is TRBJ2-7; D is unclear. Trimming shortened V by 0 bases and J by 4 bases, and 7 bases separated the two germline ends. Germline CDR1 and CDR2: MNHEY and SMNVEV (reference sequence). The CDR3 consists of 13 residues.

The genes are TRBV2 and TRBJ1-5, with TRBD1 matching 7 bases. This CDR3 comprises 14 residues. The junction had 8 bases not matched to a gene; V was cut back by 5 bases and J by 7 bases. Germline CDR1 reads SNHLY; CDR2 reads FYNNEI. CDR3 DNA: TGTGCCAGCAGTCCAGGGGGAAATAACCAGCCCCAGCATTTT. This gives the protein CASSPGGNNQPQHF.

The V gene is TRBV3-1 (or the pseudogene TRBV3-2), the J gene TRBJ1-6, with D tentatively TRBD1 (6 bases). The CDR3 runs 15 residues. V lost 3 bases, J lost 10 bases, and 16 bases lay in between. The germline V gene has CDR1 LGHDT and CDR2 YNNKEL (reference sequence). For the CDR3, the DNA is TGTGCCAGCAGCCAGTGGGACACTTTACCCTCACCCCTCCACTTT. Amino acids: CASSQWDTLPSPLHF.

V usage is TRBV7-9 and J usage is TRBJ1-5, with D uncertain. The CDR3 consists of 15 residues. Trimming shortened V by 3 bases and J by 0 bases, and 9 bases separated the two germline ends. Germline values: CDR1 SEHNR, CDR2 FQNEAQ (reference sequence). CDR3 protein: CASSFAGSSNQPQHF. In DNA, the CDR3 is TGTGCCAGCAGCTTTGCGGGGAGTAGCAATCAGCCCCAGCATTTT.

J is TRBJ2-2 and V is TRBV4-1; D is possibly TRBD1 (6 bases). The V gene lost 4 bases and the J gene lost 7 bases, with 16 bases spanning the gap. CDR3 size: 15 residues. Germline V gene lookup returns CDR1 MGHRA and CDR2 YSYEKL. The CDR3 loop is CASSRLQGTNGELFF. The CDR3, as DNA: TGCGCCAGCAGCCGTCTACAGGGTACAAACGGGGAGCTGTTTTTT.

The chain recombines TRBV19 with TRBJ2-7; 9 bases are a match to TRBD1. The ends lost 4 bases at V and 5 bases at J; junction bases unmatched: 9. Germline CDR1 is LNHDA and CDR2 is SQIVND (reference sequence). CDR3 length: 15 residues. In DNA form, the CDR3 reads TGTGCCAGTAGTACCCCGGGACAGGGTACAGACGAGCAGTACTTC. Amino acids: CASSTPGQGTDEQYF.

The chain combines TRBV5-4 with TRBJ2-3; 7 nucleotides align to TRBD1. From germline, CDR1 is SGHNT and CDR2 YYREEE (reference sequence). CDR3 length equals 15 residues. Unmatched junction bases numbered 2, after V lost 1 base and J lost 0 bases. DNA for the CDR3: TGTGCCAGCAGCTTGAGGGGGCTGAGCACAGATACGCAGTATTTT. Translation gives CASSLRGLSTDTQYF.

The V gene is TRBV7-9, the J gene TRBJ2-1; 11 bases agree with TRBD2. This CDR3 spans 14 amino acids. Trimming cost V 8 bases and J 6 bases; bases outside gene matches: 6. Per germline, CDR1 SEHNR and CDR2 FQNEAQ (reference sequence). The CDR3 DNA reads TGTGCCAGCGGGGCTAGCGGGGGGCCCAATGAGCAGTTCTTC. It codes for CASGASGGPNEQFF.

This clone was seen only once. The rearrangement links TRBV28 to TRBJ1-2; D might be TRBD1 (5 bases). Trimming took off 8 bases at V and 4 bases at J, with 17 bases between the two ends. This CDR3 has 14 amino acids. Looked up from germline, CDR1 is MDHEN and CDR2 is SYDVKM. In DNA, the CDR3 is TGTGCCAGCGGCGGCTGGACACGAGGCTATGGCTACACCTTC. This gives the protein CASGGWTRGYGYTF.